What follows are 19 T cell receptor beta chains derived from one specimen sequenced in a study of blood T cell repertoires in COVID-19 (dated by TCRdb to between 2020 and 2021). Library construction relied on the immunoSEQ multiplex PCR assay. TCRdb mirrors the immuneACCESS table, restricted to in-frame sequences. Some clones are absent from its copies; in checked studies, under half trace to an unresolved V gene, and the reason for the others is unknown. Across this sample there are over 150,000 clones, with approximately 80% seen only once. Around 7% of the sample goes to the ten largest clones. The source material was peripheral blood. The receptors originated from a woman aged 40 to 55 with COVID-19, enrolled during active disease.

As to this clone: Other DNA sequences of this sample code for an identical CDR3. This chain uses TRBV27 with TRBJ2-7, with D maybe TRBD2 (6 bases). Germline CDR1 is MNHEY and CDR2 is SMNVEV (reference sequence). Trimming took off 0 bases at V and 1 base at J, with 7 bases between the two ends. The CDR3 contains 14 residues. The DNA of the CDR3 is TGTGCCAGCAGTTTATCGGGGGGTTCCTACGAGCAGTACTTC. This gives the protein CASSLSGGSYEQYF.

V is TRBV6-6 and J is TRBJ1-5; 7 positions agree with TRBD1. The CDR3 runs to 15 residues. V gave up 7 bases and J gave up 2 bases; unmatched junction bases: 8. In germline, CDR1 is MNHNY, CDR2 SVGAGI (reference sequence). In DNA form, the CDR3 reads TGTGCCAGCACCGATACAGGGGAGGGCAATCAGCCCCAGCATTTT. Its translation: CASTDTGEGNQPQHF.

The CDR3 loop is CASSLPGGFYEQYF. The CDR3 nucleotides read TGTGCCAGCAGCTTACCAGGGGGTTTCTACGAGCAGTACTTC. The genes are TRBV7-9 and TRBJ2-7; TRBD1 matches 7 bases. V dropped 2 bases and J dropped 3; count of bases not matched to a gene: 4. Germline V gene lookup returns CDR1 SEHNR and CDR2 FQNEAQ (reference sequence). The CDR3 totals 14 residues.

This clone has just one count. The chain uses TRBV5-1 and TRBJ1-1; D is perhaps TRBD1 (6 bases). V was cut by 1 base and J by 0 bases, with 13 bases left in between. This CDR3 contains 16 residues. Germline CDR1 and CDR2: SGHRS and YFSETQ. DNA for the CDR3: TGCGCCAGCAGCTTGCTCGTCGGGACACTGAACACTGAAGCTTTCTTT. The encoded protein is CASSLLVGTLNTEAFF.

This clone was seen just once. V gene TRBV10-3 combines with J gene TRBJ1-2; 8 nucleotides agree with TRBD1. The CDR3 totals 14 residues. Losses at the gene ends were 6 bases for V and 7 bases for J; bases not matched to a gene: 10. The germline V gene encodes CDR1 ENHRY and CDR2 SYGVKD. CDR3 region: CAIRPTGDLGGYTF. The CDR3 DNA reads as TGTGCCATCAGACCGACAGGGGACCTCGGTGGCTACACCTTC.

The count of this clone is one. The chain employs TRBV7-9 and TRBJ2-1; D is uncertain. Germline V gene data show CDR1 as SEHNR and CDR2 as FQNEAQ (reference sequence). V shed 5 bases and J shed 4 bases, with 6 bases lying between them. The CDR3 extends over 12 amino acids. Here the CDR3 reads CASSPTYNEQFF. The CDR3 coding sequence is TGTGCCAGCAGCCCCACTTACAATGAGCAGTTCTTC. Looking up the rest from reference TRBV7-9 and TRBJ2-1 gives the full variable domain: DTGVSQNPRHKITKRGQNVTFRCDPISEHNRLYWYRQTLGQGPEFLTYFQNEAQLEKSRLLSDRFSAERPKGSFSTLEIQRTEQGDSAMYLCASSPTYNEQFFGPGTRLTVL.

This clone was seen more than once but under ten times. The rearrangement links TRBV28 to TRBJ2-7; TRBD2 matches 14 bases. J was trimmed by 6 bases and V by 5 bases; bases with no gene match: 12. The CDR3 consists of 17 residues. The germline CDR1 and CDR2 sequences are MDHEN and SYDVKM. CDR3 DNA: TGTGCCAGCAGTGAAGGGGGGACTAGCGGGAGTCGGGTCGAGCAGTACTTC. Its protein product is CASSEGGTSGSRVEQYF.

The rearrangement joins TRBV11-3 to TRBJ2-7, with TRBD2 identical over 12 bases. Germline V CDR1 and CDR2: SGHNT, YENEEA. This CDR3 has 15 residues. Trimming cost V 5 bases and J 3 bases; bases outside gene matches: 5. This CDR3 reads CASSRLAGDHYEQYF. The DNA of the CDR3 is TGTGCCAGCAGCCGACTAGCGGGAGACCACTACGAGCAGTACTTC.

The V call is TRBV9, the J call TRBJ1-6; D ambiguous. Germline CDR1 and CDR2: SGDLS and YYNGEE. V was shortened by 4 bases and J by 10 bases, with 15 bases between the two germline ends. The CDR3 length is 14 residues. In DNA form, the CDR3 reads TGTGCCAGCAGCCCCGCCAGTGGTGGCTCACCCCTCCACTTT. It yields the protein CASSPASGGSPLHF.

The J gene is TRBJ2-3, the V gene TRBV12-5, with 11 bases that match TRBD2. Trimming cost V 6 bases and J 5 bases; bases outside gene matches: 7. The CDR3 runs 15 residues. Germline lookup yields CDR1 LGHNT and CDR2 FRNRAP. The CDR3 bases are TGTGCTAGTGGCTCTAGCGGGGGGCAGCAAGATACGCAGTATTTT. Translated, it gives CASGSSGGQQDTQYF.

This clone has only one observation. The chain is built from TRBV21-1 and TRBJ2-5; the table's TRBD1 call for D was not verified on the DNA. TRBV21-1 is a pseudogene segment. The CDR3 consists of 10 residues. This CDR3 is CASSGRTQYF. CDR3 coding DNA: TGTGCCAGCAGTGGGCGGACCCAGTACTTC.

The V gene is TRBV5-8, the J gene TRBJ2-5, with a weak D call TRBD1 (5 bases). Germline CDR1 SGHTS, CDR2 YDEGEE. The CDR3 runs 14 residues. V was clipped by 1 base and J by 4 bases, with 11 bases between them. The CDR3 region has the DNA TGTGCCAGCAGCTTGTCAATAAGGGGAGAGACCCAGTACTTC. It yields the protein CASSLSIRGETQYF.

The gene calls are TRBV27 and TRBJ2-2; 8 bases map to TRBD2. CDR1 MNHEY and CDR2 SMNVEV come from the germline V gene (reference sequence). This CDR3 contains 16 residues. The J segment lost 2 bases and the V segment lost 2 bases, leaving 4 bases of the junction unmatched. Written as DNA, the CDR3 is TGTGCCAGCAGTTTAAGTAGCGGGGTAAACACCGGGGAGCTGTTTTTT. This sequence encodes CASSLSSGVNTGELFF.

The chain employs TRBV28 and TRBJ1-5, with TRBD1 as a possible D gene (5 bases). V dropped 5 bases and J dropped 7 bases, with 15 bases sitting between them. The CDR3 has 14 residues. Germline V gives CDR1 MDHEN, CDR2 SYDVKM. The CDR3 loop reads CASSPTHGAQPQHF. Here the CDR3 DNA reads TGTGCCAGCAGTCCGACCCATGGGGCGCAGCCCCAGCATTTT.

The gene calls are TRBV9 and TRBJ1-3; D not certain. Per the germline V gene, CDR1 is SGDLS and CDR2 is YYNGEE. The V end lost 0 bases, the J end lost 4 bases, and 14 bases lay between the germline ends. CDR3 size: 16 residues. CDR3 bases: TGTGCCAGCAGCGTAGGAGGCGCAGAACTGGGAAACACCATATATTTT. Translated, it gives CASSVGGAELGNTIYF. Full variable domain (missing parts from reference TRBV9 and TRBJ1-3): DSGVTQTPKHLITATGQRVTLRCSPRSGDLSVYWYQQSLDQGLQFLIQYYNGEERAKGNILERFSAQQFPDLHSELNLSSLELGDSALYFCASSVGGAELGNTIYFGEGSWLTVV.

This clone was detected a few times. V gene TRBV3-1 (or the pseudogene TRBV3-2) combines with J gene TRBJ1-5, with unresolved D. V was trimmed by 4 bases and J by 11 bases, leaving 12 bases between them. CDR3 length equals 12 residues. The V gene's germline CDR1 is LGHDT and CDR2 YNNKEL (reference sequence). CDR3 nucleotide sequence: TGTGCCAGCAGCCTAAGGCGAGGAGCCCAGCATTTT. It specifies CASSLRRGAQHF.

The V and J genes are TRBV18 and TRBJ2-7; TRBD2 might be the D (5 bases). The CDR3 loop spans 14 amino acids. Germline V lookup: CDR1 KGHSH, CDR2 LQKENI. Trimming pared 2 bases from V and 3 bases from J, leaving 11 bases between. CDR3 protein: CASSPIDYDYEQYF. The CDR3 nucleotides are TGTGCCAGCTCACCAATCGACTACGACTACGAGCAGTACTTC.

The V and J genes are TRBV19 and TRBJ1-2, with D possibly matching TRBD1 (5 bases). The V and J ends lost 7 bases and 4 bases respectively, with 13 bases between them. Per the germline V gene, CDR1 is LNHDA and CDR2 is SQIVND (reference sequence). This CDR3 is 13 amino acids long. The CDR3 here is CASTRGTPYGYTF. The CDR3 DNA sequence: TGTGCCAGTACCCGCGGGACTCCCTATGGCTACACCTTC.

The rearrangement joins TRBV4-1 to TRBJ2-7; 9 nucleotides match TRBD1. The CDR3 has 15 amino acids. Germline CDR1 is MGHRA and CDR2 is YSYEKL. The ends lost 1 base at V and 3 bases at J; junction bases unmatched: 4. CDR3 protein: CASSQAEGQGYEQYF. CDR3 bases: TGCGCCAGCAGCCAAGCGGAGGGACAGGGCTACGAGCAGTACTTC.